This T cell receptor beta chain was documented in a study of blood T cells in healthy people across ages. Study-wide background: In model experiments, template switching was able to capture about one barcoded beta molecule for every two T cells that were present.

Germline V gives CDR1 DFQATT, CDR2 SNEGSKA (reference sequence). CDR3 length equals 12 residues. V was cut by 6 bases and J by 5 bases, with 14 bases left in between. In this sample, this clonotype turned up many times. Using a J-beta primer mix together with a sample-barcoded 5' primer, a second PCR was run for roughly 6 to 12 cycles. In TCRdb, the 5' RACE reads were re-called with MiXCR into one record per CDR3 protein. In the table there are hundreds of thousands of distinct CDR3 sequences, about 42% of which are singletons. Sequenced material: blood. The chain joins TRBV20-1 to TRBJ2-7; D may be TRBD1 (5 bases). This clonotype originated in an elderly man in good health. CDR3 in amino acids: CSAIFSGHEQYF. The CDR3, as DNA: TGCAGTGCCATATTCTCAGGGCACGAGCAGTACTTC.